The source of this T cell receptor (beta chain) is a study of blood T cell repertoires in COVID-19. Across the study: Donors in the United States, Italy and Spain gave samples during acute or convalescent COVID-19. T cells, B-cell-depleted T cells, or PBMCs supplied cDNA or gDNA.

In the authors' methods: It was from reference gene primer amplification that nucleated cell counts were estimated. Assay: immunoSEQ multiplex PCR; the TCRdb copy retains only in-frame clones and omits some. V and J calls and clone size come straight from that table; D and trimming were deduced from the DNA. The sample shows around 180,000 clones, about nine tenths of them seen only once. V was clipped by 3 bases and J by 5 bases, with 5 bases between them. This CDR3 is built from 11 residues. V gene TRBV12-3 or TRBV12-4 combines with J gene TRBJ2-7, with unresolved D. This sequence was found in a woman in her twenties or thirties with acute or convalescent COVID-19. Sequencing was performed on peripheral blood. The chain's CDR3 is CASSFRNEQYF. DNA for the CDR3: TGTGCCAGCAGTTTTAGAAACGAGCAGTACTTC.